These 19 T cell receptor beta chains were sequenced from one sample in a study of blood T cells in healthy people across ages. Next came a second PCR, run for about 6 to 11 cycles, which used a sample-barcoded 5' primer along with a J-beta primer mix. Using its own MiXCR run on the 5' RACE reads, TCRdb lists one record per CDR3 protein. The repertoire holds 580,000 or so distinct CDR3 sequences, with roughly 48% as singletons. Sequences were obtained from blood. These receptors all come from a man older than 75 in good health.

There are many counts of this clonotype. The chain carries TRBV6-5 and TRBJ2-3; a weak D match, TRBD2 (6 bases). Trimming left V 10 bases short and J 0 bases short, with 17 bases between. The germline CDR1 and CDR2 sequences are MNHEY and SVGAGI. The CDR3 has 15 residues. This CDR3 is CATRPGAASTDTQYF. In DNA form, the CDR3 reads TGTGCCACCAGACCGGGAGCTGCAAGCACAGATACGCAGTATTTT.

The chain links TRBV20-1 to TRBJ2-1, with 16 bases aligning to TRBD2. The length of the CDR3 is 20 residues. J gave up 4 bases and V 6 bases, and 18 bases lay outside the gene matches. Looked up from germline, CDR1 is DFQATT and CDR2 is SNEGSKA (reference sequence). The CDR3 sequence: CSAIMGLAGGPTVWYNEQFF. The CDR3 DNA reads TGCAGTGCCATAATGGGACTAGCGGGAGGGCCCACAGTTTGGTACAATGAGCAGTTCTTC.

The sample holds many counts of this clonotype. It may be a read error: a sequence one base away is much more abundant. The chain links TRBV20-1 to TRBJ2-7; 7 bases are a match to TRBD1. V dropped 3 bases and J dropped 3; count of bases not matched to a gene: 17. CDR1 DFQATT and CDR2 SNEGSKA come from the germline V gene (reference sequence). CDR3 length: 17 residues. CDR3 nucleotides: TGCAGTGCTAGCCCCGGACAGGTCGGCGAAAGGGACTACGAGCAGTACTTC. The encoded protein is CSASPGQVGERDYEQYF.

The rearrangement links TRBV3-1 to TRBJ2-7; D gene ambiguous. The V and J ends lost 0 bases and 6 bases respectively, with 15 bases between them. The germline V gene encodes CDR1 LGHDT and CDR2 YNNKEL (reference sequence). The CDR3 length is 15 residues. CDR3 DNA: TGTGCCAGCAGCCAAGATTCAGGACCCCTACGCGAGCAGTACTTC. It yields the protein CASSQDSGPLREQYF.

The chain employs TRBV15 and TRBJ2-5; D uncertain. The J call could be wrong; TRBJ2-7 is a better fit for the DNA end. CDR1 is LNHNV and CDR2 is YYDKDF in the germline V gene (reference sequence). The CDR3 is 13 residues long. The CDR3 loop is CATSAELSYEQYF. As DNA, the CDR3 is TGTGCCACCAGTGCAGAACTCTCCTACGAGCAGTACTTC.

This chain joins TRBV7-2 and TRBJ2-1; D may match TRBD1 or TRBD2 (5 bases each). V gave up 1 base and J gave up 14 bases, with 15 bases separating them. The germline V gene encodes CDR1 SGHTA and CDR2 FQGNSA. The CDR3 extends over 13 amino acids. The CDR3 reads CASSLVGDPREFF. CDR3 DNA: TGTGCCAGCAGCTTAGTAGGGGACCCCCGAGAGTTCTTC.

The chain combines TRBV7-9 with TRBJ1-2; 9 bases fit TRBD1. The CDR3 contains 12 residues. Unmatched junction bases numbered 3, after V lost 7 bases and J lost 6 bases. The germline gives CDR1 SEHNR, CDR2 FQNEAQ (reference sequence). CDR3 protein: CASTDRGHGYTF. In DNA form, the CDR3 reads TGTGCCAGCACGGACAGGGGTCATGGCTACACCTTC.

Turning to this clonotype: A junction boundary mismatches the germline segment, possibly from a read error. The chain links TRBV7-9 to TRBJ1-5; D is undetermined. Germline values: CDR1 SEHNR, CDR2 FQNEAQ (reference sequence). The length of the CDR3 is 12 residues. The CDR3 loop reads CSSSSGNQPQHF. The DNA of the CDR3 is TGTTCCAGCAGCTCCGGTAATCAGCCCCAGCATTTT.

V is TRBV9 and J is TRBJ2-5, with a possible D match to TRBD1 (6 bases). The CDR3 length is 14 residues. Trimming removed 0 bases from V and 5 bases from J, with 11 bases in between. The V gene's germline CDR1 is SGDLS and CDR2 YYNGEE. The CDR3 region is CASSVVGQGETQYF. The CDR3 nucleotides are TGTGCCAGCAGCGTAGTTGGTCAGGGGGAGACCCAGTACTTC.

This chain joins TRBV20-1 and TRBJ2-5; a weak D match, TRBD1 (6 bases). V was cut by 0 bases and J by 11 bases, with 22 bases left in between. The CDR3 is made up of 15 amino acids. Per germline, CDR1 DFQATT and CDR2 SNEGSKA (reference sequence). CDR3 loop: CSARDPRGPGVVQYF. The CDR3 DNA sequence: TGCAGTGCTAGAGATCCCCGCGGCCCAGGGGTAGTGCAGTACTTC.

The CDR3 bases are TGTGCCAGCAGCTCGCCAGAGGGGCAGGGTATCTACGAGCAGTACTTC. This encodes CASSSPEGQGIYEQYF. The rearrangement uses TRBV7-9 and TRBJ2-7; D may be TRBD1 or TRBD2 (5 bases each). There are 16 residues in the CDR3. Germline loops: CDR1 SEHNR, CDR2 FQNEAQ (reference sequence). V lost 4 bases and J lost 3, with 19 bases in between.

Only a few counts were recorded for this clonotype. The gene calls are TRBV29-1 and TRBJ2-3; D remains unclear. V was cut by 4 bases and J by 3 bases, with 14 bases left in between. This CDR3 has 14 amino acids. CDR1 and CDR2 (germline): SQVTM, ANQGSEA. The CDR3 region is CSVARTLWTDTQYF. CDR3 bases: TGCAGCGTTGCCCGAACCCTATGGACAGATACGCAGTATTTT.

The chain uses TRBV5-5 and TRBJ1-2; 7 bases fit TRBD1. The J segment lost 4 bases and the V segment lost 2 bases, leaving 8 bases of the junction unmatched. Germline V gene data show CDR1 as SGHKS and CDR2 as YYEKEE (reference sequence). The CDR3 extends over 15 amino acids. This chain's CDR3 is CASSLGAGGGYGYTF. The CDR3 DNA follows: TGTGCCAGCAGCTTAGGGGCAGGGGGTGGCTATGGCTACACCTTC.

The sample holds many counts of this clonotype. The gene calls are TRBV15 and TRBJ2-1; a weak D match, TRBD2 (6 bases). Germline loops: CDR1 LNHNV, CDR2 YYDKDF (reference sequence). V was trimmed by 0 bases and J by 0 bases, leaving 9 bases between them. This CDR3 spans 16 amino acids. The CDR3 region has the DNA TGTGCCACCAGCAGAGATCGGGGGAGCTCCTACAATGAGCAGTTCTTC. It codes for CATSRDRGSSYNEQFF.

Concerning this clonotype itself: One end of the junction does not line up with germline, which may come from a read error. The chain couples TRBV4-3 to TRBJ1-6; no clear D. The CDR3 spans 15 residues. CDR1 and CDR2 from the germline V gene are LGHNA and YSLEER. CDR3 DNA: TGCACCAGCAGCCCCTCCCCAAGCATTAATTCACCCCTCCACTTT. Translating it yields CTSSPSPSINSPLHF.

This clonotype appeared many times. The chain is built from TRBV6-5 and TRBJ2-1, with 12 nucleotides matching TRBD2. The CDR3 loop spans 15 amino acids. Losses at the gene ends were 2 bases for V and 10 bases for J; bases not matched to a gene: 6. In germline, CDR1 is MNHEY, CDR2 SVGAGI. As DNA, the CDR3 is TGTGCCAGCAGTTACGCGAGACTAGCGGGAGTCGAGCAGTTCTTC. Translation: CASSYARLAGVEQFF.

Only a few counts were recorded for this clonotype. CDR3 DNA: TGTGCCAGCAGCTCAAGGGCCACCTGGAGGTCTGGGGCCAACGTCCTGACTTTC. The encoded protein is CASSSRATWRSGANVLTF. V usage is TRBV7-2 and J usage is TRBJ2-6; a possible D gene is TRBD2 (5 bases). The V gene's germline CDR1 is SGHTA and CDR2 FQGNSA. With 4 bases removed from V and 1 base from J, the gap between germline ends came to 17 bases. CDR3 length: 18 residues.

J is TRBJ2-7 and V is TRBV20-1; D is tentatively TRBD1 or TRBD2 (5 bases each). The CDR3 runs 13 residues. V lost 7 bases and J lost 4, with 17 bases in between. Germline CDR1 reads DFQATT; CDR2 reads SNEGSKA (reference sequence). For the CDR3, the DNA is TGCAGTGGCCGGGACCCGGGGCTTTACGAGCAGTACTTC. Residues: CSGRDPGLYEQYF.

This chain uses TRBV10-3 with TRBJ2-4; the match to TRBD1 covers 12 bases. The last part of the DNA fits TRBJ2-7 better; the J call may be wrong. The CDR3 runs 14 residues. Germline loops: CDR1 ENHRY, CDR2 SYGVKD. The CDR3 nucleotides are TGTGCCATCAGACCGGGACAGGGGGCCAACGAGCAGTACTTC. Translation gives CAIRPGQGANEQYF.